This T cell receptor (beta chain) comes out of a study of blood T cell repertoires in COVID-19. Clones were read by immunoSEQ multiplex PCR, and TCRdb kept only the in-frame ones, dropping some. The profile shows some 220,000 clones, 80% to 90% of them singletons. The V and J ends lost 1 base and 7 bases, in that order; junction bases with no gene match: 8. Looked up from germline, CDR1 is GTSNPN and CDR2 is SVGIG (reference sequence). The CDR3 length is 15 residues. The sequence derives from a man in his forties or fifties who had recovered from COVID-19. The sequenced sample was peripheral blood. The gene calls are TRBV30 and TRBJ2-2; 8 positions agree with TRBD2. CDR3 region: CAWSGMLAGFGELFF. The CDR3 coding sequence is TGTGCCTGGAGTGGGATGTTAGCGGGATTCGGGGAGCTGTTTTTT.